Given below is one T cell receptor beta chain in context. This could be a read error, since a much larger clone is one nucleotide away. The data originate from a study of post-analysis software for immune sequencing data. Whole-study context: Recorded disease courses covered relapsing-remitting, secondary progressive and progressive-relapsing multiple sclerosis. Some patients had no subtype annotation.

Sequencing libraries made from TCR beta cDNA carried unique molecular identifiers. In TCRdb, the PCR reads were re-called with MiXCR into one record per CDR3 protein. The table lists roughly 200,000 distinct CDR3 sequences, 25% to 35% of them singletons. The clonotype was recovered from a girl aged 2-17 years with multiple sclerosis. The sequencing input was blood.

The CDR3 region has the DNA TGTGCCAGCAGTAAGCGGGGTCGTTACTATGAGCAGTTCTTC. Encoded protein: CASSKRGRYYEQFF. The rearrangement links TRBV28 to TRBJ2-1, with TRBD2 matching over 7 bases. V lost 5 bases, J lost 8 bases, and 9 bases stayed unmatched. The CDR3 spans 14 residues. The V gene's germline CDR1 is MDHEN and CDR2 SYDVKM.